These 32 T cell receptor beta chains were sequenced from one sample in a study of blood T cell repertoires in COVID-19. Assay: immunoSEQ multiplex PCR; the TCRdb copy retains only in-frame clones and omits some. Found here are around 64,000 clones, roughly 84% of them singletons; the top ten hold about a tenth. The sequencing input was peripheral blood. The receptors here all came from a woman aged 18-29 years with acute or convalescent COVID-19.

The chain is built from TRBV28 and TRBJ1-3, with a weak D call TRBD1 (5 bases). Trimming took off 2 bases at V and 2 bases at J, with 10 bases between the two ends. The CDR3 is 15 amino acids. CDR1 is MDHEN, CDR2 SYDVKM, per germline. The CDR3 sequence is CASSLPGNAGNTIYF. The CDR3 nucleotides read TGTGCCAGCAGTTTACCAGGGAATGCTGGAAACACCATATATTTT.

The rearrangement links TRBV5-6 to TRBJ1-5, with D perhaps TRBD1 (5 bases). The germline gives CDR1 SGHDT, CDR2 YYEEEE. CDR3 length: 15 amino acids. Trimming pared 0 bases from V and 9 bases from J, leaving 16 bases between. CDR3 coding DNA: TGTGCCAGCAGCTTGGCATCCGCTGGACATCGGCCCCAGCATTTT. This translates into CASSLASAGHRPQHF.

The chain joins TRBV6-5 to TRBJ1-2; TRBD1 agrees at 9 bases. Unmatched junction bases numbered 3, after V lost 0 bases and J lost 4 bases. The CDR3 is 15 amino acids. Germline-derived CDR1 and CDR2 are MNHEY and SVGAGI. Here the CDR3 DNA reads TGTGCCAGCAGTTACTCGGGACAGGGCTCCTATGGCTACACCTTC. It encodes CASSYSGQGSYGYTF.

The chain recombines TRBV3-1 (or the pseudogene TRBV3-2) with TRBJ2-2; D unresolved. The CDR3 runs to 15 residues. The germline CDR1 and CDR2 sequences are LGHDT and YNNKEL (reference sequence). Trimming cost V 1 base and J 3 bases, with 9 bases left between them. As DNA, the CDR3 is TGTGCCAGCAGCCAAGTTGAACTTCACACCGGGGAGCTGTTTTTT. Protein sequence: CASSQVELHTGELFF.

This chain connects TRBV25-1 to TRBJ2-1; D is possibly TRBD1 (6 bases). Trimming cost V 4 bases and J 12 bases, with 13 bases left between them. In germline, CDR1 is MGHDK, CDR2 SYGVNS. The CDR3 consists of 12 residues. Here the CDR3 reads CASSANRVGQFF. DNA for the CDR3: TGTGCCAGCAGTGCGAACAGGGTTGGGCAGTTCTTC.

This clone was seen only once. The rearrangement uses TRBV19 and TRBJ2-7; TRBD1 matches 8 bases. The germline gives CDR1 LNHDA, CDR2 SQIVND (reference sequence). V dropped 6 bases and J dropped 4; count of bases not matched to a gene: 11. This CDR3 contains 15 residues. CDR3 loop: CASSLQGGGRYEQYF. CDR3 nucleotide sequence: TGTGCCAGTAGCTTACAGGGGGGCGGAAGATACGAGCAGTACTTC.

This CDR3 is CASSSGQGREQYF. The DNA of the CDR3 is TGTGCCAGCAGCTCTGGACAGGGCCGGGAGCAGTACTTC. The chain uses TRBV13 and TRBJ2-7, with TRBD1 matching over 8 bases. V was clipped by 4 bases and J by 7 bases; unmatched bases: 6. The germline V gene has CDR1 PRHDT and CDR2 FYEKMQ (reference sequence). The CDR3 is 13 amino acids.

The CDR3 nucleotides are TGTGCCAGCAGTGGAAACCTCCGGGACAGGGCAGCGCGTAACCGTTACAATGAGCAGTTCTTC. This codes for CASSGNLRDRAARNRYNEQFF. The V gene is TRBV2, the J gene TRBJ2-1; 9 bases map to TRBD1. Looked up from germline, CDR1 is SNHLY and CDR2 is FYNNEI. Trimming took 4 bases from V and 4 from J; bases not matched to a gene: 23. This CDR3 has 21 amino acids.

This clone came up a few times. CDR3 loop: CASSLAHRNNEQFF. The CDR3 DNA follows: TGTGCCAGCAGCTTAGCGCACAGAAACAATGAGCAGTTCTTC. V usage is TRBV7-9 and J usage is TRBJ2-1; no clear D. This CDR3 is 14 amino acids long. Germline lookup yields CDR1 SEHNR and CDR2 FQNEAQ (reference sequence). The V end lost 0 bases, the J end lost 5 bases, and 8 bases lay between the germline ends.

The chain joins TRBV7-2 to TRBJ1-1, with D unclear. Deletions cut 2 bases from V and 2 bases from J, with 9 bases between. CDR1 SGHTA and CDR2 FQGNSA come from the germline V gene. The CDR3 contains 14 residues. The CDR3 is CASSLYGRNTEAFF. For the CDR3, the DNA is TGTGCCAGCAGCTTATATGGCAGAAACACTGAAGCTTTCTTT.

The chain recombines TRBV19 with TRBJ1-1, with 9 positions matching TRBD1. The length of the CDR3 is 15 residues. Per germline, CDR1 LNHDA and CDR2 SQIVND (reference sequence). V lost 5 bases to trimming and J lost 5 bases; unmatched junction nucleotides: 9. The CDR3, as DNA: TGTGCCAGTAGTCCCCAATCGACAGGGGGTACTGAAGCTTTCTTT. Protein: CASSPQSTGGTEAFF.

The V and J genes are TRBV10-3 and TRBJ1-2, with 9 positions matching TRBD1. CDR3 length equals 15 residues. J lost 2 bases, V lost 2 bases, and 3 bases had no gene match. CDR1 is ENHRY, CDR2 SYGVKD, per germline. The CDR3 sequence: CAISERGQGNYGYTF. DNA of the CDR3: TGTGCCATCAGTGAGAGGGGACAGGGCAACTATGGCTACACCTTC.

The chain joins TRBV2 to TRBJ1-4, with D possibly matching TRBD1 (5 bases). From germline, CDR1 is SNHLY and CDR2 FYNNEI. There are 13 residues in the CDR3. The V end was cut by 3 bases, the J end by 7 bases, with 9 bases between. In nucleotides, the CDR3 is TGTGCCAGCAGTGACTTCAGGGCTGAAAAACTGTTTTTT. Translated, it gives CASSDFRAEKLFF.

This chain uses TRBV28 with TRBJ2-3, with 11 positions matching TRBD2. This CDR3 spans 15 amino acids. With 3 bases clipped from V and 6 bases from J, the junction kept 5 bases outside the gene matches. The germline V gene has CDR1 MDHEN and CDR2 SYDVKM. CDR3 amino acids: CASSFLSGGADTQYF. The DNA of the CDR3 is TGTGCCAGCAGTTTTCTTAGCGGGGGGGCGGATACGCAGTATTTT.

This clone was seen only once. Here the CDR3 reads CSVSEQGTEAFF. The CDR3 nucleotides read TGCAGCGTCTCAGAACAGGGCACTGAAGCTTTCTTT. The chain has TRBV29-1 and TRBJ1-1; TRBD1 might be the D (6 bases). Germline lookup yields CDR1 SQVTM and CDR2 ANQGSEA. Trimming shortened V by 6 bases and J by 4 bases, and 12 bases separated the two germline ends. This CDR3 is 12 amino acids long.

V is TRBV30 and J is TRBJ1-2; 9 bases match TRBD1. V gave up 3 bases and J gave up 13 bases; unmatched junction bases: 15. This CDR3 is 14 amino acids long. Germline-derived CDR1 and CDR2 are GTSNPN and SVGIG (reference sequence). CDR3 nucleotides: TGTGCCTGGAGAGTCCGGGACAGGGCGCCTAAGTCCACCTTC. Protein product: CAWRVRDRAPKSTF.

The V call is TRBV11-2, the J call TRBJ2-1; 11 bases are a match to TRBD2. The V and J ends lost 2 bases and 4 bases, in that order; junction bases with no gene match: 10. Germline CDR1 SGHAT, CDR2 FQNNGV. The CDR3 runs to 18 residues. CDR3 nucleotide sequence: TGTGCCAGCAGCTTACCCCGTGGTGCTAGCGGGGGGTACAATGAGCAGTTCTTC. Translated: CASSLPRGASGGYNEQFF. The whole variable domain, remainder taken from reference TRBV11-2 and TRBJ2-1, is EAGVAQSPRYKIIEKRQSVAFWCNPISGHATLYWYQQILGQGPKLLIQFQNNGVVDDSQLPKDRFSAERLKGVDSTLKIQPAKLEDSAVYLCASSLPRGASGGYNEQFFGPGTRLTVL.

The V and J genes are TRBV4-1 and TRBJ1-5; TRBD1 matches 8 bases. Germline CDR1 and CDR2: MGHRA and YSYEKL. The CDR3 has 15 residues. The trim removed 2 bases at V and 7 bases at J, leaving 7 bases unmatched. In nucleotides, the CDR3 is TGCGCCAGCAGCCAAAGGACAGGGTCTGGACAGCCCCAGCATTTT. Encoded protein: CASSQRTGSGQPQHF.

This sequence joins TRBV5-6 and TRBJ1-5; 9 bases are a match to TRBD1. V shed 3 bases and J 6 bases; nucleotides not matched to a gene: 7. The CDR3 length is 15 residues. Germline V gives CDR1 SGHDT, CDR2 YYEEEE. The CDR3 here is CASSSGTGRSQPQHF. The CDR3 DNA sequence: TGTGCCAGCAGCTCCGGGACAGGGAGGAGTCAGCCCCAGCATTTT.

This clone was observed a handful of times. The gene calls are TRBV6-5 and TRBJ1-2, with a tentative D call TRBD1 (6 bases). Trimming took 6 bases from V and 2 from J, leaving 13 bases between them. The CDR3 length is 14 residues. Per the germline V gene, CDR1 is MNHEY and CDR2 is SVGAGI. The CDR3: CASSSGVGNYGYTF. The CDR3 DNA reads as TGTGCCAGCAGCTCAGGGGTAGGCAACTATGGCTACACCTTC.

The chain combines TRBV6-2 or TRBV6-3 with TRBJ2-1; 7 nucleotides align to TRBD2. With 4 bases clipped from V and 3 bases from J, the junction kept 6 bases outside the gene matches. The CDR3 is 15 residues long. Germline CDR1 is MNHEY and CDR2 is SVGEGT. CDR3 sequence reads: CASSLNSGYYNEQFF. The CDR3 DNA sequence: TGTGCCAGCAGTTTAAATAGCGGGTACTACAATGAGCAGTTCTTC.

The V call is TRBV19, the J call TRBJ1-5; D gene uncertain. The ends were cut back, 7 bases at V and 0 bases at J, with 22 bases in the middle. The CDR3 totals 18 residues. CDR1 LNHDA and CDR2 SQIVND come from the germline V gene (reference sequence). The CDR3 spells CASTQSGLLENSNQPQHF. CDR3 nucleotides: TGTGCCAGTACCCAGAGTGGGCTCCTTGAAAATAGCAATCAGCCCCAGCATTTT.

The chain recombines TRBV2 with TRBJ2-3; 8 nucleotides line up with TRBD1. CDR1 and CDR2 (germline): SNHLY, FYNNEI. CDR3 length: 14 residues. V was pared by 7 bases and J by 2 bases, with 5 bases of the junction left unmatched. CDR3: CASTGQGVTDTQYF. CDR3 sequence (DNA): TGTGCCAGCACAGGACAGGGAGTCACAGATACGCAGTATTTT.

This sequence joins TRBV7-2 and TRBJ1-2; D unresolved. The CDR3 runs to 13 residues. Between the trimmed V and J ends, which lost 2 bases and 2 bases, there was a span of 6 bases. Germline V gives CDR1 SGHTA, CDR2 FQGNSA. The CDR3 coding sequence is TGTGCCAGCAGCTTAACACAGAACTATGGCTACACCTTC. Its protein product is CASSLTQNYGYTF.

The chain is built from TRBV7-2 and TRBJ2-5; 10 positions agree with TRBD2. Germline lookup yields CDR1 SGHTA and CDR2 FQGNSA. The CDR3 is made up of 18 amino acids. Trimming at V came to 0 bases and at J to 2 bases, leaving 9 bases not matched to a gene. Here the CDR3 reads CASSLASGGIGFQETQYF. As DNA, the CDR3 is TGTGCCAGCAGCTTAGCTAGCGGGGGGATCGGGTTTCAAGAGACCCAGTACTTC.

As for this clone: A read error may account for a junction end that differs from germline. The chain recombines TRBV2 with TRBJ2-1; the match to TRBD1 covers 9 bases. The CDR3 is 11 residues long. Germline V gene sequence: CDR1 SNHLY, CDR2 FYNNEI. The CDR3 DNA reads as TGTGCCAGCAGCGTTACAGGGGACAGGGTCTTC. Translated, it gives CASSVTGDRVF.

This chain connects TRBV5-5 to TRBJ2-5; 8 bases are shared with TRBD1. The V and J ends lost 4 bases and 4 bases, in that order; junction bases with no gene match: 3. This CDR3 region has 13 residues. Germline V gene lookup returns CDR1 SGHKS and CDR2 YYEKEE (reference sequence). This CDR3 is CASSRQGIETQYF. The CDR3 DNA is TGTGCCAGCAGCCGACAGGGGATAGAGACCCAGTACTTC.

This chain links TRBV29-1 with TRBJ2-3; 11 nucleotides match TRBD2. Germline CDR1 and CDR2: SQVTM and ANQGSEA. The CDR3 runs 15 residues. V lost 0 bases to trimming and J lost 8 bases; unmatched junction nucleotides: 7. The CDR3 loop is CSVEELAGELSTQYF. CDR3 sequence (DNA): TGCAGCGTTGAAGAACTAGCGGGAGAACTGAGTACGCAGTATTTT.

V usage is TRBV5-5 and J usage is TRBJ2-1, with 11 nucleotides matching TRBD2. V was pared by 2 bases and J by 4 bases, with 5 bases of the junction left unmatched. The CDR3 spans 16 residues. Per the germline V gene, CDR1 is SGHKS and CDR2 is YYEKEE (reference sequence). Written as DNA, the CDR3 is TGTGCCAGCAGCTTCTTAGCGGGAGGGATATACAATGAGCAGTTCTTC. Translated, it gives CASSFLAGGIYNEQFF.

This rearrangement joins TRBV6-4 to TRBJ1-6; D remains ambiguous. Trimming removed 3 bases at V and 9 bases at J, with 9 bases between. The CDR3 has 13 residues. Germline CDR1 and CDR2: MRHNA and SNTAGT. CDR3 coding DNA: TGTGCCAGCAGTGAGGCCCCTGGTTCACCCCTCCACTTT. Its protein product is CASSEAPGSPLHF.

This clone was seen only once. The chain uses TRBV27 and TRBJ1-3; a weak D match, TRBD1 (6 bases). The CDR3 loop spans 15 amino acids. From germline, CDR1 is MNHEY and CDR2 SMNVEV (reference sequence). Trimming shortened V by 5 bases and J by 4 bases, and 15 bases separated the two germline ends. CDR3 amino acids: CASSPGGGPGNTIYF. CDR3 in DNA: TGTGCCAGCAGTCCCGGGGGGGGGCCCGGAAACACCATATATTTT.

This clone has a single count. J is TRBJ2-1 and V is TRBV7-2; 11 nucleotides agree with TRBD2. This CDR3 region has 15 residues. V was clipped by 5 bases and J by 6 bases; unmatched bases: 6. Germline V gene lookup returns CDR1 SGHTA and CDR2 FQGNSA. The CDR3 is CASSPRTSGGNEQFF. CDR3 nucleotide sequence: TGTGCCAGCAGCCCACGAACTAGCGGGGGCAATGAGCAGTTCTTC.